This T cell receptor beta chain was documented in a study of blood T cell repertoires in COVID-19. For the study at large: COVID-19 samples from acute and convalescent phases originated in the United States, Italy and Spain. From T cells, B-cell-depleted T cells, or PBMCs came the material, which was cDNA or gDNA.

Per the original data handling: Estimation of nucleated cell counts was performed using reference gene primer amplification. Only in-frame clones appear in the TCRdb table, and some are missing; sequencing was by immunoSEQ multiplex PCR. V and J calls and clone size follow that table, whereas D and trimming were derived from the DNA. The sample has around 480,000 clones; approximately 88% are singletons. Germline lookup yields CDR1 SGHAT and CDR2 FQNNGV. V lost 5 bases to trimming and J lost 3 bases; unmatched junction nucleotides: 8. This CDR3 comprises 15 residues. Patients of the Seattle cohort, enrolled during active infection, were followed longitudinally.

The sequenced sample was peripheral blood. The chain couples TRBV11-2 to TRBJ2-7, with 9 bases that match TRBD1. The TCR sequence derives from a woman between 50 and 59 years old with COVID-19, enrolled during active disease. DNA for the CDR3: TGTGCCAGCAGCGTAGTTTCGACAGGGGGCTACGAGCAGTACTTC. This gives the protein CASSVVSTGGYEQYF.